This T cell receptor beta chain derives from a study of T-cell memory formation after mild COVID-19. TCRdb re-derived calls from the 5' RACE reads in MiXCR, one entry per CDR3 protein. The sample lists 350,000 to 450,000 distinct CDR3 sequences, roughly 26% occurring once. V was cut by 4 bases and J by 0 bases, with 10 bases left in between. CDR3 length: 14 amino acids. The germline V gene has CDR1 SGHRS and CDR2 YFSETQ. This clonotype came up a few times. The chain combines TRBV5-1 with TRBJ1-1; no firm D call. This receptor was taken from an adult woman who had mild COVID-19 (a few samples of this study predate the infection). Cell type and time point are not known. The sequenced sample consisted of PBMCs or a T cell subset sorted from them (not recorded which). The CDR3 loop reads CASSRTDLNTEAFF. Written as DNA, the CDR3 is TGCGCCAGCAGCCGGACGGACCTGAACACTGAAGCTTTCTTT. Full variable domain (outside the CDR3, taken from reference TRBV5-1 and TRBJ1-1): KAGVTQTPRYLIKTRGQQVTLSCSPISGHRSVSWYQQTPGQGLQFLFEYFSETQRNKGNFPGRFSGRQFSNSRSEMNVSTLELGDSALYLCASSRTDLNTEAFFGQGTRLTVV.